These 21 T cell receptor beta chains share one sample of origin, sequenced in a study of untreated major depressive disorder. Assay used: immunoSEQ multiplex PCR; TCRdb lists only in-frame clones, some missing. Among about 21,000 clones listed, just under 90% were seen once. The sample taken for sequencing was CD4+ T cells from PBMCs. The receptors here all came from a woman aged 40-49 years in good health.

This clone turned up a few times. The chain couples TRBV5-4 to TRBJ2-7; D gene uncertain. V gave up 0 bases and J gave up 0 bases, with 16 bases separating them. The CDR3 runs 17 residues. CDR1 is SGHNT, CDR2 YYREEE, per germline (reference sequence). The CDR3 spells CASSLEPDKESSYEQYF. The CDR3, as DNA: TGTGCCAGCAGCTTGGAGCCCGACAAGGAGAGCTCCTACGAGCAGTACTTC.

This chain joins TRBV29-1 and TRBJ1-3; unclear D gene. The germline V and J ends were trimmed by 4 bases and 8 bases, with 18 bases remaining between them. The germline CDR1 and CDR2 sequences are SQVTM and ANQGSEA. This CDR3 is 14 amino acids long. CDR3 region: CSVGLGLDTDTIYF. The CDR3, as DNA: TGCAGCGTTGGTCTCGGCTTGGATACGGACACCATATATTTT.

This rearrangement joins TRBV18 to TRBJ1-1; 8 bases align to TRBD1. The J segment lost 5 bases and the V segment lost 4 bases, leaving 3 bases of the junction unmatched. CDR3 size: 13 residues. Germline CDR1 KGHSH, CDR2 LQKENI. CDR3 DNA: TGTGCCAGCTCACAAACAGGGGGAACTGAAGCTTTCTTT. It yields the protein CASSQTGGTEAFF.

The J gene is TRBJ1-2, the V gene TRBV25-1; maybe TRBD1 (6 bases). V was cut by 3 bases and J by 5 bases, with 10 bases left in between. This CDR3 is built from 13 residues. Germline V lookup: CDR1 MGHDK, CDR2 SYGVNS. CDR3 region: CASSDWTAYGYTF. The CDR3 DNA reads TGTGCCAGCAGTGACTGGACAGCATATGGCTACACCTTC.

CDR3 residues: CASRRDRVQGTEAFF. The CDR3 coding sequence is TGTGCCAGTAGGCGGGACAGGGTTCAAGGCACTGAAGCTTTCTTT. The chain joins TRBV19 to TRBJ1-1, with 9 bases lining up with TRBD1. Germline CDR1 reads LNHDA; CDR2 reads SQIVND (reference sequence). Trimming cost V 6 bases and J 4 bases; bases outside gene matches: 9. The CDR3 extends over 15 amino acids.

The chain has TRBV6-5 and TRBJ2-1; tentative D call: TRBD1 (6 bases). The CDR3 contains 16 residues. Germline assignment: CDR1 MNHEY and CDR2 SVGAGI. V was clipped by 2 bases and J by 6 bases, with 17 bases between them. The CDR3: CASSYAATGFSNEQFF. CDR3 bases: TGTGCCAGCAGTTACGCGGCTACAGGGTTCAGCAATGAGCAGTTCTTC.

This clone has a single count. The chain links TRBV28 to TRBJ2-1; D possibly corresponds to TRBD2 (6 bases). Per germline, CDR1 MDHEN and CDR2 SYDVKM. This CDR3 has 15 residues. V lost 3 bases and J 6 bases, leaving 15 bases between the germline ends. CDR3 sequence reads: CASSFPGTVSNEQFF. CDR3 nucleotide sequence: TGTGCCAGCAGTTTTCCCGGGACTGTGTCCAATGAGCAGTTCTTC.

The V gene is TRBV10-3, the J gene TRBJ2-2; 8 bases match TRBD2. The V gene's germline CDR1 is ENHRY and CDR2 SYGVKD. V dropped 8 bases and J dropped 4; count of bases not matched to a gene: 6. The CDR3 runs 14 residues. CDR3 region: CAIGLGLGTGELFF. CDR3 coding DNA: TGTGCCATCGGTTTGGGACTAGGCACCGGGGAGCTGTTTTTT.

The chain employs TRBV4-1 and TRBJ2-1; TRBD1 matches 9 bases. V gave up 4 bases and J gave up 4 bases; unmatched junction bases: 5. The CDR3 runs 15 residues. Germline lookup yields CDR1 MGHRA and CDR2 YSYEKL. CDR3: CASSLGTGLYNEQFF. CDR3 nucleotides: TGCGCCAGCAGCCTCGGGACAGGGCTTTACAATGAGCAGTTCTTC.

The chain combines TRBV11-2 with TRBJ1-2; 10 bases are shared with TRBD1. The CDR3 sequence is 14 residues long. Germline V lookup: CDR1 SGHAT, CDR2 FQNNGV. V lost 1 base, J lost 8 bases, and 4 bases stayed unmatched. CDR3: CASSLGQGAGGYTF. CDR3 sequence (DNA): TGTGCCAGCAGCTTAGGACAGGGGGCTGGCGGCTACACCTTC.

This clone was observed once. V and J are TRBV6-1 and TRBJ2-7, with D unclear. This CDR3 is built from 11 residues. The V end was cut by 5 bases, the J end by 4 bases, with 6 bases between. Per the germline V gene, CDR1 is MNHNS and CDR2 is SASEGT. CDR3 residues: CASSRFYEQYV. DNA of the CDR3: TGTGCCAGCAGTCGTTTTTACGAGCAGTACGTC.

The chain recombines TRBV6-1 with TRBJ2-1; D is undetermined. V gave up 2 bases and J gave up 9 bases, with 8 bases separating them. This CDR3 comprises 12 residues. Germline CDR1 MNHNS, CDR2 SASEGT. The chain's CDR3 is CASSELGLEQFF. The CDR3 coding sequence is TGTGCCAGCAGTGAATTAGGGCTTGAGCAGTTCTTC.

This chain uses TRBV5-4 with TRBJ1-1; 9 bases line up with TRBD1. This CDR3 spans 15 amino acids. After removal of 4 bases from V and 3 bases from J, the junction contained 7 bases not matched to a gene. The V gene's germline CDR1 is SGHNT and CDR2 YYREEE (reference sequence). DNA for the CDR3: TGTGCCAGCAGCAGAGGACAGGGGAAAGACACTGAAGCTTTCTTT. Translating it yields CASSRGQGKDTEAFF.

This rearrangement joins TRBV4-1 to TRBJ2-5; 7 bases align to TRBD1. J was trimmed by 1 base and V by 3 bases; bases with no gene match: 5. The germline CDR1 and CDR2 sequences are MGHRA and YSYEKL. This CDR3 comprises 15 residues. The chain's CDR3 is CASSHGTVSQETQYF. The CDR3 bases are TGCGCCAGCAGCCACGGGACAGTCAGCCAAGAGACCCAGTACTTC.

V is TRBV4-3 and J is TRBJ2-1, with TRBD2 identical over 8 bases. This CDR3 is built from 16 residues. Germline lookup yields CDR1 LGHNA and CDR2 YSLEER. Trimming took 0 bases from V and 2 from J; bases not matched to a gene: 3. The DNA of the CDR3 is TGCGCCAGCAGCCAAGAGCACGGGAGGGCCTACAATGAGCAGTTCTTC. Its protein is CASSQEHGRAYNEQFF.

The chain links TRBV5-1 to TRBJ1-6, with TRBD1 as a possible D gene (6 bases). The CDR3 covers 16 residues. The germline gives CDR1 SGHRS, CDR2 YFSETQ. V lost 1 base, J lost 5 bases, and 13 bases lay in between. CDR3 coding DNA: TGCGCCAGCAGCTTGAGCCCGGCAGGGGATAATTCACCCCTCCACTTT. Its protein product is CASSLSPAGDNSPLHF.

The chain uses TRBV7-2 and TRBJ1-6; no clear D. CDR1 and CDR2 (germline): SGHTA, FQGNSA. The CDR3 is 17 residues long. Between the trimmed V and J ends, which lost 5 bases and 0 bases, there was a span of 14 bases. Here the CDR3 DNA reads TGTGCCAGCAGCAGCGAGACGACAAGCTCCTATAATTCACCCCTCCACTTT. Protein product: CASSSETTSSYNSPLHF.

The chain employs TRBV5-1 and TRBJ2-2, with 10 bases that match TRBD1. The CDR3 totals 15 residues. Germline trimming cut 4 bases from V and 5 bases from J; bases unmatched to any gene: 5. From germline, CDR1 is SGHRS and CDR2 YFSETQ. The CDR3 loop reads CASSQGTGETGELFF. CDR3 sequence (DNA): TGCGCCAGCAGCCAGGGGACAGGGGAAACCGGGGAGCTGTTTTTT.

The chain employs TRBV2 and TRBJ2-4; the D gene is possibly TRBD1 (5 bases). V lost 8 bases and J 7 bases, leaving 15 bases between the germline ends. CDR1 and CDR2 (germline): SNHLY, FYNNEI. CDR3 size: 13 residues. CDR3 protein: CASPDTLGNIQYF. For the CDR3, the DNA is TGTGCCAGCCCGGACACTCTAGGGAACATTCAGTACTTC. Supplemented by reference TRBV2 and TRBJ2-4, the full variable domain reads EPEVTQTPSHQVTQMGQEVILRCVPISNHLYFYWYRQILGQKVEFLVSFYNNEISEKSEIFDDQFSVERPDGSNFTLKIRSTKLEDSAMYFCASPDTLGNIQYFGAGTRLSVL.

DNA for the CDR3: TGTGCCAGCAGCTTAATGGGGGGCCTAGACACTGAAGCTTTCTTT. Its protein is CASSLMGGLDTEAFF. V usage is TRBV7-2 and J usage is TRBJ1-1, with a possible D match to TRBD1 (6 bases). This CDR3 is built from 15 residues. Trimming pared 2 bases from V and 3 bases from J, leaving 13 bases between. Germline lookup yields CDR1 SGHTA and CDR2 FQGNSA.

This clone appeared a single time. This chain joins TRBV7-9 and TRBJ1-1; D gene unclear. CDR1 SEHNR and CDR2 FQNEAQ come from the germline V gene (reference sequence). CDR3 length: 14 amino acids. V was shortened by 2 bases and J by 6 bases, with 13 bases between the two germline ends. The CDR3 DNA follows: TGTGCCAGCAGCTTAAGGGCCTCAGTGTCTGAAGCTTTCTTT. Translating it yields CASSLRASVSEAFF.